This TCR beta chain was identified in a study of T cell changes during pregnancy in multiple sclerosis. The repertoire was sequenced with immunoSEQ multiplex PCR; TCRdb's copy has only in-frame clones and lacks some. The repertoire holds approximately 88,000 clones, 90% to 95% seen once, with around 4.5% in the top ten. Trimming cost V 4 bases and J 0 bases, with 12 bases left between them. Per germline, CDR1 MDHEN and CDR2 SYDVKM. This CDR3 is 15 amino acids long. Source: peripheral blood, taken in the first trimester of pregnancy. The source is a female donor with multiple sclerosis, enrolled in a pregnancy study. The rearrangement uses TRBV28 and TRBJ1-1; unclear D gene. DNA for the CDR3: TGTGCCAGCAGTTCTGTCGACGGGATGAACACTGAAGCTTTCTTT. This sequence encodes CASSSVDGMNTEAFF.